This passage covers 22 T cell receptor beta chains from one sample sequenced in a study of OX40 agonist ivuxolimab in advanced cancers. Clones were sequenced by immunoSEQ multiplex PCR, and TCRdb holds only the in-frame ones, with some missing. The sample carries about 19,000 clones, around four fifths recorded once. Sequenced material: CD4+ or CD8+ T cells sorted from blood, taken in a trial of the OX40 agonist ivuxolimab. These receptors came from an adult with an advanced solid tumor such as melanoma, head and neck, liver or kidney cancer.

DNA of the CDR3: TGTGCCAGCAGTGTTAAGGCTTGGGAGACCCAGTACTTC. Translated, it gives CASSVKAWETQYF. The V and J genes are TRBV2 and TRBJ2-5; D is ambiguous. Trimming pared 4 bases from V and 5 bases from J, leaving 11 bases between. The CDR3 is 13 amino acids. Germline CDR1 and CDR2: SNHLY and FYNNEI.

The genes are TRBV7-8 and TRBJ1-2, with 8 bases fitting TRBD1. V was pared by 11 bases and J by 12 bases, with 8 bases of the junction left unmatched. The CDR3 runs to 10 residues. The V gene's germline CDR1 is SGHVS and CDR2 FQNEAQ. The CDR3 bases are TGTGCCCCCCCCGACAGGGGTCACACCTTC. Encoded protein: CAPPDRGHTF.

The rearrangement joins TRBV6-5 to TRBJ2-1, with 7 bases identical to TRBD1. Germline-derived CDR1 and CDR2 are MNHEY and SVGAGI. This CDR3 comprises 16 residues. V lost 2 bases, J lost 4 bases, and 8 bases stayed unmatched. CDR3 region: CASSYQDRPPYNEQFF. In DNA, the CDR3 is TGTGCCAGCAGTTACCAGGACAGGCCCCCTTACAATGAGCAGTTCTTC.

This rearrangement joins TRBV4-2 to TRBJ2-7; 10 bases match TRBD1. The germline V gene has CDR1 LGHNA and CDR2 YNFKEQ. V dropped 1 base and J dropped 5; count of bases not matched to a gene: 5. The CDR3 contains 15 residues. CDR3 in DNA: TGTGCCAGCAGCCAAGGGGACAGGGGTGTCGACGAGCAGTACTTC. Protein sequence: CASSQGDRGVDEQYF.

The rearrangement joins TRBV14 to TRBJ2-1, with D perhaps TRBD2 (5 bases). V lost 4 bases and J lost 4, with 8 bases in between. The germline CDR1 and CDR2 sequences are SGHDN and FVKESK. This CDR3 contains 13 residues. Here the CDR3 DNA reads TGTGCCAGCAGCCGAGGACTTTACAATGAGCAGTTCTTC. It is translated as CASSRGLYNEQFF.

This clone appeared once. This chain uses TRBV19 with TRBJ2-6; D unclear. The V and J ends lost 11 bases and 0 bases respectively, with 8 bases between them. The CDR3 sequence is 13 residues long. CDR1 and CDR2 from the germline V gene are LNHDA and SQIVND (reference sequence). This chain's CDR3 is CAVRPSGANVLTF. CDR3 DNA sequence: TGTGCCGTTAGGCCCTCTGGGGCCAACGTCCTGACTTTC.

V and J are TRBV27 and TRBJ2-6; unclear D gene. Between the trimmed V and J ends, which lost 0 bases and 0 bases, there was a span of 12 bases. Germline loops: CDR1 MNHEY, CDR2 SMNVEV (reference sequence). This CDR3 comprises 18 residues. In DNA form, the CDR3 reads TGTGCCAGCAGTTTATCAGGGCAGGTACCCTCTGGGGCCAACGTCCTGACTTTC. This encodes CASSLSGQVPSGANVLTF.

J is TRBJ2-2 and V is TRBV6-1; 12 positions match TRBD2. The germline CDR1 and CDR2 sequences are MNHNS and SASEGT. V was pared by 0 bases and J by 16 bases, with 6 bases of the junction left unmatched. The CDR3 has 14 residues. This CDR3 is CASSEAGLAGGRFF. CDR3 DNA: TGTGCCAGCAGTGAAGCTGGTCTAGCGGGGGGGCGGTTTTTT.

CDR3 in amino acids: CASSNGLATETDTQYF. CDR3 bases: TGCGCCAGCAGTAATGGACTAGCTACAGAGACAGATACGCAGTATTTT. The V and J genes are TRBV10-2 and TRBJ2-3; TRBD2 agrees at 8 bases. Germline CDR1 reads WSHSY; CDR2 reads SAAADI. CDR3 length: 16 residues. V gave up 5 bases and J gave up 3 bases; unmatched junction bases: 10.

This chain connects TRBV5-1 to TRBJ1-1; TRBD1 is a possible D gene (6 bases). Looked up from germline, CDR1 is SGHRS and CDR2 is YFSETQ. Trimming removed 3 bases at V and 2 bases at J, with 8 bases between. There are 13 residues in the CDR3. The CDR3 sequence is CASSSQGNTEAFF. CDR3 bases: TGCGCCAGCAGCTCACAGGGTAACACTGAAGCTTTCTTT.

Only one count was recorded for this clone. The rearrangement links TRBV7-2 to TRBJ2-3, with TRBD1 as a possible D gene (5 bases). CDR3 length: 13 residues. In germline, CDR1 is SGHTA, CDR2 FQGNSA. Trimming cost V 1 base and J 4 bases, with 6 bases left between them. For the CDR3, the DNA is TGTGCCAGCAGCTTAGTCAGGGCAGATACGCAGTATTTT. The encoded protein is CASSLVRADTQYF.

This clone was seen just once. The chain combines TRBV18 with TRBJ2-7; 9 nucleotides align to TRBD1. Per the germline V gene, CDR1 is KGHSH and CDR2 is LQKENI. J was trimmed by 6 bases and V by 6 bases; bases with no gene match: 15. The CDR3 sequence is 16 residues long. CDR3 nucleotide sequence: TGTGCCAGCTCGAGGTCAAGCTCCGGGACAGGGCCCGAGCAGTACTTC. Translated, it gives CASSRSSSGTGPEQYF.

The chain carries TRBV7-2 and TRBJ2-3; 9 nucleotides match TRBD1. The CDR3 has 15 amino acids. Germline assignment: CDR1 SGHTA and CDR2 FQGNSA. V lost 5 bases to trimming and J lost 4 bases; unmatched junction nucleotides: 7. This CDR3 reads CASSQTGGFADTQYF. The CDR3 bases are TGTGCCAGCAGCCAGACAGGGGGTTTTGCAGATACGCAGTATTTT.

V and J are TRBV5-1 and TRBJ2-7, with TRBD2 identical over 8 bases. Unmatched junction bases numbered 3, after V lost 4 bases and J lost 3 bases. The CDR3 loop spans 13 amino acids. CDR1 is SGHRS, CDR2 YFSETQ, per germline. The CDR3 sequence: CASSVGTSYEQYF. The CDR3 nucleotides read TGCGCCAGCAGCGTCGGGACTAGCTACGAGCAGTACTTC.

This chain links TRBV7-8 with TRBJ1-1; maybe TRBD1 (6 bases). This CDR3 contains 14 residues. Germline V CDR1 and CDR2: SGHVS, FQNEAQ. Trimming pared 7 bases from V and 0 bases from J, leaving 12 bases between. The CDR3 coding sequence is TGTGCCAGCAATCCTGGACAGTTGAACACTGAAGCTTTCTTT. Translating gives CASNPGQLNTEAFF.

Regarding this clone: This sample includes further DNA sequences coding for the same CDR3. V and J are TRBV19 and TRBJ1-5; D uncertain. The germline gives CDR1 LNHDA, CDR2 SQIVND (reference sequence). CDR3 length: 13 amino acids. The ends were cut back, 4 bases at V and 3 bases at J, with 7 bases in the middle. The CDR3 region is CASSSQVNQPQHF. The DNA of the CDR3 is TGTGCCAGTAGTAGCCAAGTCAATCAGCCCCAGCATTTT.

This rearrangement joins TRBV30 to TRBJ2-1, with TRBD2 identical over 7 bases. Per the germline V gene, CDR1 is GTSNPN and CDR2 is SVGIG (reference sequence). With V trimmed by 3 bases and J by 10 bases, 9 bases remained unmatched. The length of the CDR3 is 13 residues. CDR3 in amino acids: CAWSGGGLEEQFF. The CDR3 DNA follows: TGTGCCTGGAGCGGGGGAGGGTTGGAGGAGCAGTTCTTC.

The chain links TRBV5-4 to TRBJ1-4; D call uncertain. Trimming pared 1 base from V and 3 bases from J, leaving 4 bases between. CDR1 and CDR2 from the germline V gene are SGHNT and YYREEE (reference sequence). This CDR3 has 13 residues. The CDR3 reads CASSLSSNEKLFF. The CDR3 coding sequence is TGTGCCAGCAGCTTGTCTTCTAATGAAAAACTGTTTTTT.

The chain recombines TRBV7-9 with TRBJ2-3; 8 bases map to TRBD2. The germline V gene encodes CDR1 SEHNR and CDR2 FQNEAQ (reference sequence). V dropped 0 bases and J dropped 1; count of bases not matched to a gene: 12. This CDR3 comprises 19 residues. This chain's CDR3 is CASSLAISGGPHRTDTQYF. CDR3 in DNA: TGTGCCAGCAGCTTAGCCATCAGCGGGGGCCCCCACCGCACAGATACGCAGTATTTT.

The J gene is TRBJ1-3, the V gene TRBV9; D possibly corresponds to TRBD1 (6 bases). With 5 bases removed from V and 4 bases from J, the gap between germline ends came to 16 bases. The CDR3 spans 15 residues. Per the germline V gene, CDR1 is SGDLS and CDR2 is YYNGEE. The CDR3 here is CASSDTDSKGNTIYF. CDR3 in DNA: TGTGCCAGCAGTGACACGGACAGCAAGGGAAACACCATATATTTT.

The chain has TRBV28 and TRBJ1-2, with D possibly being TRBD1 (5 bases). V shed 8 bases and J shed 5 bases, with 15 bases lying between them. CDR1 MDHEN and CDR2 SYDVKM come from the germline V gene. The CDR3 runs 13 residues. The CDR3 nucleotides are TGTGCCAGCCCCCCCGACAGCCGTTATGGCTACACCTTC. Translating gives CASPPDSRYGYTF.

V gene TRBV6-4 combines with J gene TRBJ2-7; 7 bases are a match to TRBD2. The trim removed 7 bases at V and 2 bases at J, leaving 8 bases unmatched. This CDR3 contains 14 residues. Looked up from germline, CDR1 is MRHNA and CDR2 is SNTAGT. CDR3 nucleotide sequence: TGTGCCAGCAACTTCGCCCGGGGGGCCTACGAGCAGTACTTC. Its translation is CASNFARGAYEQYF.